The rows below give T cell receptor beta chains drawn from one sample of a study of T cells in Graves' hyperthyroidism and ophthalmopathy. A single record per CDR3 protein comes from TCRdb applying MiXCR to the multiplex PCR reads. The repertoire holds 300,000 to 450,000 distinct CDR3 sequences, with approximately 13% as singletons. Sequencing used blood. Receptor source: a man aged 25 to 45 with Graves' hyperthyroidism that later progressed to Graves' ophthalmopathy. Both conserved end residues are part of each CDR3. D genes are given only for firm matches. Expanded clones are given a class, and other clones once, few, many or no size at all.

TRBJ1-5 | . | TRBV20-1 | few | CSASRKRKDTQPQHF | TGCAGTGCTAGCCGAAAAAGAAAGGATACTCAGCCCCAGCATTTT
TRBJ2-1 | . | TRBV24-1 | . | CATSDRPTASSYNEQFF | TGTGCCACCAGTGATCGACCGACCGCGAGCTCCTACAATGAGCAGTTCTTC
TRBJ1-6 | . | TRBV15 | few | CATSLRASNSPLHF | TGTGCCACCAGCCTCCGGGCCTCGAATTCACCCCTCCACTTT
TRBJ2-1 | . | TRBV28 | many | CASSSLGGAKNEQFF | TGTGCCAGCAGTTCTCTGGGGGGGGCTAAAAATGAGCAGTTCTTC
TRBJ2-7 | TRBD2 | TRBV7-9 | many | CASTGSGGAYEQYF | TGTGCCAGCACCGGGAGCGGGGGGGCTTACGAGCAGTACTTC
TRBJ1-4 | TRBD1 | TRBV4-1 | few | CASSQGGQGAREKLFF | TGCGCCAGCAGCCAAGGGGGACAGGGGGCGAGGGAAAAACTGTTTTTT
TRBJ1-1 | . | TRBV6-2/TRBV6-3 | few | CASSPQVGVAEAFF | TGTGCCAGCAGTCCCCAGGTGGGGGTCGCTGAAGCTTTCTTT
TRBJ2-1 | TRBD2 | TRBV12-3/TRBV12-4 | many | CASSPTSGGVSYNEQFF | TGTGCCAGCAGTCCTACTAGCGGGGGGGTCTCCTACAATGAGCAGTTCTTC
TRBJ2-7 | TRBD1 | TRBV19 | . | CASRPAGGYEQYF | TGTGCCAGTAGACCGGCAGGGGGCTACGAGCAGTACTTC
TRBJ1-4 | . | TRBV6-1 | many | CASSEGHATNEKLFF | TGTGCCAGCAGTGAAGGACACGCAACTAATGAAAAACTGTTTTTT
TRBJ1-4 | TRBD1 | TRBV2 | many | CASFPGQANEKLFF | TGTGCCAGTTTCCCGGGACAGGCTAATGAAAAACTGTTTTTT
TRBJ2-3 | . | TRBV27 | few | CASSPTDRTTDTQYF | TGTGCCAGCAGTCCGACCGACAGGACGACAGATACGCAGTATTTT
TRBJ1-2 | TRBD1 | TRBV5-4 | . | CASSGPGGSYGYTF | TGTGCCAGCAGCGGGCCAGGGGGCTCCTATGGCTACACCTTC
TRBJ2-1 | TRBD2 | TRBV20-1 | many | CSASFASGGANHEQFF | TGCAGTGCTAGTTTTGCTAGCGGGGGGGCTAACCATGAGCAGTTCTTC
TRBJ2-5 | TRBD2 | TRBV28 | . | CASSPYPGTSGGAWDF | TGTGCCAGCAGTCCCTATCCCGGGACTAGCGGGGGGGCCTGGGACTTC
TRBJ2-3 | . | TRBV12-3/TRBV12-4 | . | CASSFGFPGTSTDTQYF | TGTGCCAGCAGTTTTGGGTTTCCAGGAACTAGCACAGATACGCAGTATTTT
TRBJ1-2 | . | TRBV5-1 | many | CASSLAGVNYGYTF | TGTGCCAGCAGTTTAGCCGGGGTTAACTATGGCTACACCTTC
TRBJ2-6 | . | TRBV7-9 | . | CASSFGWEESGANVLTF | TGTGCCAGCAGCTTTGGATGGGAGGAGTCTGGGGCCAACGTCCTGACTTTC
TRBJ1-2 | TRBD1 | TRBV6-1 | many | CASSEVQGTELYGYTF | TGTGCCAGCAGTGAAGTGCAGGGGACAGAACTCTATGGCTACACCTTC
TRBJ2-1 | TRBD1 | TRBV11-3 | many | CASSWGNWTGSLSEQFF | TGTGCCAGCAGCTGGGGAAACTGGACAGGGAGCTTAAGTGAGCAGTTCTTC
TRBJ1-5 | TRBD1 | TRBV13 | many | CASSAGTGQGNQPQHF | TGTGCCAGCAGCGCCGGGACAGGGCAGGGGAATCAGCCCCAGCATTTT
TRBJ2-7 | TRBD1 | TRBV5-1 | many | CASSPGQGGDEQYF | TGCGCCAGCAGCCCTGGACAGGGTGGGGACGAGCAGTACTTC
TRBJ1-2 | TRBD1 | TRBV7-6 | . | CASSLALQGADGYTF | TGTGCCAGCAGCTTAGCGTTACAGGGGGCGGATGGCTACACCTTC
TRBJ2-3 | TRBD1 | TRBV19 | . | CASSSGQGMLDTQYF | TGTGCCAGTAGTTCCGGACAGGGGATGTTGGATACGCAGTATTTT
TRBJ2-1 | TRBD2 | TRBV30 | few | CACGLAGNNEQFF | TGTGCCTGTGGACTAGCGGGGAACAATGAGCAGTTCTTC
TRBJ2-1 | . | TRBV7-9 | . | CASSKFGTPYNEQFF | TGTGCCAGCAGCAAATTCGGGACACCATACAATGAGCAGTTCTTC
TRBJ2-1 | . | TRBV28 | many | CATSPGGNEQFF | TGTGCCACCTCGCCCGGCGGGAATGAGCAGTTCTTC
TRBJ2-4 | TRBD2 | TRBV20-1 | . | CSARDGASGKNIQYF | TGCAGTGCTAGAGATGGTGCTAGCGGCAAAAACATTCAGTACTTC
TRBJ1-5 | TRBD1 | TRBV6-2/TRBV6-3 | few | CASTTTGLSNQPQHF | TGTGCCAGCACCACGACAGGGCTTAGCAATCAGCCCCAGCATTTT
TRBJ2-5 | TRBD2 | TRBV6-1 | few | CASRILAGGRETQYF | TGTGCCAGCAGAATACTAGCGGGAGGTCGGGAGACCCAGTACTTC
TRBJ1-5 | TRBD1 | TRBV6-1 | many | CASSARTGDQPQHF | TGTGCCAGCAGTGCACGGACAGGGGATCAGCCCCAGCATTTT
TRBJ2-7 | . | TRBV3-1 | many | CASSQEYEGFEQYF | TGTGCCAGCAGCCAAGAGTACGAGGGGTTCGAGCAGTACTTC
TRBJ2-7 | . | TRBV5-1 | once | CASSLADTEQYF | TGCGCCAGCAGCTTGGCGGACACCGAGCAGTACTTC
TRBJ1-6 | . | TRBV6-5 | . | CASSLDTYNSPLHF | TGTGCCAGCAGTTTGGACACTTATAATTCACCCCTCCACTTT
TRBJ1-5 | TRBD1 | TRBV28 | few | CASSRGQGIDQPQHF | TGTGCCAGCAGCCGGGGACAGGGAATTGATCAGCCCCAGCATTTT
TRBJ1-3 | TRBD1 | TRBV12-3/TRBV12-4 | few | CASSSRDRGRKFGNTIYF | TGTGCCAGCAGTTCAAGAGACAGGGGGCGAAAATTTGGAAACACCATATATTTT
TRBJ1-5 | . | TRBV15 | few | CATSRAPGPNSNQPQHF | TGTGCCACCAGCAGAGCTCCAGGGCCGAATAGCAATCAGCCCCAGCATTTT
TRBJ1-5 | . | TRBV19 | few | CASRERLWLQPQHF | TGTGCCAGTAGAGAAAGGTTGTGGCTCCAGCCCCAGCATTTT
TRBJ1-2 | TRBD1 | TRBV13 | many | CASTPGDRGKGYGYTF | TGTGCCAGCACTCCCGGAGACAGGGGGAAAGGGTATGGCTACACCTTC
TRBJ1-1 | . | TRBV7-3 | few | CASSYLGSTEAFF | TGTGCCAGCAGCTACTTGGGGAGCACTGAAGCTTTCTTT
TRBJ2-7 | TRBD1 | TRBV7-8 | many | CASSLEGARYEQYF | TGTGCCAGCAGCTTAGAGGGGGCTCGATACGAGCAGTACTTC
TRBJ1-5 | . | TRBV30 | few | CAWGREADQPQHF | TGTGCCTGGGGGAGGGAGGCGGATCAGCCCCAGCATTTT